Reported below is one T cell receptor beta chain. No antigen is known for it. The data are from a study of T cell responses to AZD1222 COVID-19 vaccine. Notes on the study in general: Seropositive AZD1222 recipients at baseline numbered only 5 or 6. Females made up more of the donors, who were largely white British, and clonal diversity may have come out too low. Nearly half of spike-specific TCRs reportedly target unmutated variant regions.

TCRdb's table, derived via immunoSEQ multiplex PCR, lists solely in-frame clones and lacks some. The sample has about 48,000 clones; approximately 91% are singletons. Germline loops: CDR1 PRHDT, CDR2 FYEKMQ (reference sequence). This CDR3 comprises 15 residues. V gave up 5 bases and J gave up 0 bases, with 13 bases separating them. The material was peripheral blood, obtained 28 days after the second AZD1222 dose. The receptor was isolated from an adult who received the AZD1222 COVID-19 vaccine. The genes are TRBV13 and TRBJ1-1, with D possibly matching TRBD1 (5 bases). The CDR3: CASSALQEMNTEAFF. As DNA, the CDR3 is TGTGCCAGCAGCGCACTACAGGAGATGAACACTGAAGCTTTCTTT.